Presented here are 14 T cell receptor beta chains from one specimen sequenced in a study of cytotoxic CD8 clonotypes in ibrutinib-treated CLL. The assay was immunoSEQ multiplex PCR, and TCRdb's table has in-frame clones only and misses some. The sample lists more than 200,000 clones, 70% seen once, with roughly 14% in the top ten. This sample comprised PBMCs, obtained after 24 months of ibrutinib treatment. The receptors here all came from a human donor with chronic lymphocytic leukemia.

This clone was seen a handful of times. The chain is built from TRBV27 and TRBJ2-3; weak D call: TRBD2 (5 bases). The CDR3 covers 13 residues. V lost 3 bases, J lost 3 bases, and 7 bases lay in between. Germline CDR1 reads MNHEY; CDR2 reads SMNVEV (reference sequence). In nucleotides, the CDR3 is TGTGCCAGCAGTTTGAGAGGGACAGATACGCAGTATTTT. Translating it yields CASSLRGTDTQYF.

This chain links TRBV28 with TRBJ2-7, with 7 bases that match TRBD2. Trimming at V came to 0 bases and at J to 3 bases, leaving 2 bases not matched to a gene. Looked up from germline, CDR1 is MDHEN and CDR2 is SYDVKM. The CDR3 is 14 amino acids. CDR3 region: CASSLWAGDYEQYF. CDR3 in DNA: TGTGCCAGCAGTTTATGGGCGGGGGACTACGAGCAGTACTTC.

The CDR3 DNA sequence: TGTGCCAGCACCTCAGGGACTACTACCTACAATGAGCAGTTCTTC. It translates to CASTSGTTTYNEQFF. V usage is TRBV28 and J usage is TRBJ2-1; TRBD2 matches at 7 bases. The CDR3 consists of 15 residues. J gave up 2 bases and V 7 bases, and 8 bases lay outside the gene matches. Germline CDR1 MDHEN, CDR2 SYDVKM.

With respect to this clone: Other nucleotide sequences from this sample produce the same CDR3. The genes are TRBV9 and TRBJ2-3; perhaps D is TRBD1 or TRBD2 (6 bases each). There are 15 residues in the CDR3. The ends were cut back, 2 bases at V and 3 bases at J, with 13 bases in the middle. Germline values: CDR1 SGDLS, CDR2 YYNGEE. The CDR3 spells CASSVGGGRTDTQYF. CDR3 in DNA: TGTGCCAGCAGCGTTGGAGGGGGAAGGACAGATACGCAGTATTTT.

This chain uses TRBV29-1 with TRBJ2-6; the D is unclear. In germline, CDR1 is SQVTM, CDR2 ANQGSEA. This CDR3 has 12 residues. Deletions cut 7 bases from V and 4 bases from J, with 8 bases between. CDR3 sequence (DNA): TGCAGCGCCCAGGTAGGGGCCAACGTCCTGACTTTC. Its translation: CSAQVGANVLTF.

The chain couples TRBV27 to TRBJ2-3, with 10 nucleotides matching TRBD2. Germline V gene data show CDR1 as MNHEY and CDR2 as SMNVEV (reference sequence). V shed 6 bases, J shed 0 bases, and the junction held 6 bases outside the gene matches. This CDR3 contains 16 residues. The CDR3 coding sequence is TGTGCCAGCAGCGGACTAGCGGAGCCTAGCACAGATACGCAGTATTTT. It specifies CASSGLAEPSTDTQYF.

A word on this clone: The sample contains more than one DNA sequence encoding this CDR3. The rearrangement joins TRBV30 to TRBJ1-5; D remains ambiguous. The CDR3 totals 12 residues. CDR1 and CDR2 (germline): GTSNPN, SVGIG (reference sequence). Trimming removed 1 base at V and 2 bases at J, with 3 bases between. CDR3 sequence (DNA): TGTGCCTGGAGTGGTGGCAATCAGCCCCAGCATTTT. The encoded protein is CAWSGGNQPQHF.

This clone was detected only a few times. The chain employs TRBV27 and TRBJ2-7, with 12 positions matching TRBD2. V shed 4 bases, J shed 4 bases, and the junction held 5 bases outside the gene matches. The CDR3 sequence is 15 residues long. Germline CDR1 and CDR2: MNHEY and SMNVEV (reference sequence). CDR3 DNA: TGTGCCAGCAGTTCCCTAGCGGGAGGGCCGTACGAGCAGTACTTC. Its translation is CASSSLAGGPYEQYF.

J is TRBJ2-3 and V is TRBV5-1; the match to TRBD2 covers 7 bases. Trimming took 0 bases from V and 8 from J; bases not matched to a gene: 9. Germline V lookup: CDR1 SGHRS, CDR2 YFSETQ. The CDR3 spans 15 residues. CDR3 DNA sequence: TGCGCCAGCAGCTTGGAGCTAGCGGCAGGACTTACGCAGTATTTT. This gives the protein CASSLELAAGLTQYF.

The chain combines TRBV18 with TRBJ1-1, with D unclear. The V end was cut by 6 bases, the J end by 0 bases, with 8 bases between. CDR1 KGHSH and CDR2 LQKENI come from the germline V gene. The CDR3 extends over 13 amino acids. CDR3 amino acids: CASSRTVNTEAFF. The DNA for the CDR3 is TGTGCCAGCTCCCGGACGGTGAACACTGAAGCTTTCTTT.

The chain has TRBV29-1 and TRBJ2-2; D possibly corresponds to TRBD2 (5 bases). Deletions cut 3 bases from V and 4 bases from J, with 12 bases between. From germline, CDR1 is SQVTM and CDR2 ANQGSEA. The CDR3 is made up of 14 amino acids. The CDR3 coding sequence is TGCAGCGTTGACGTCGGGATGGGCACCGGGGAGCTGTTTTTT. Protein: CSVDVGMGTGELFF.

The rearrangement joins TRBV19 to TRBJ2-2, with D tentatively TRBD2 (5 bases). In germline, CDR1 is LNHDA, CDR2 SQIVND (reference sequence). The CDR3 has 15 residues. Trimming left V 4 bases short and J 0 bases short, with 9 bases between. The DNA for the CDR3 is TGTGCCAGTAGTAAGGCCGGGGCGAACACCGGGGAGCTGTTTTTT. This translates into CASSKAGANTGELFF.

This clone was seen more than once but under ten times. The chain is built from TRBV5-1 and TRBJ2-3; 8 nucleotides match TRBD2. Per germline, CDR1 SGHRS and CDR2 YFSETQ. V lost 2 bases and J lost 1; bases outside the gene matches: 3. The CDR3 is 15 residues long. The CDR3 loop reads CASSFSGTGTDTQYF. The CDR3, as DNA: TGCGCCAGCAGCTTTAGCGGGACTGGCACAGATACGCAGTATTTT.

In this sample, this clone turned up a few times. This chain joins TRBV29-1 and TRBJ1-4; D unclear. Deletions cut 4 bases from V and 8 bases from J, with 11 bases between. Per germline, CDR1 SQVTM and CDR2 ANQGSEA. This CDR3 has 12 amino acids. CDR3 region: CSVGFLGEKLFF. The DNA of the CDR3 is TGCAGCGTTGGGTTTCTAGGGGAAAAACTGTTTTTT.